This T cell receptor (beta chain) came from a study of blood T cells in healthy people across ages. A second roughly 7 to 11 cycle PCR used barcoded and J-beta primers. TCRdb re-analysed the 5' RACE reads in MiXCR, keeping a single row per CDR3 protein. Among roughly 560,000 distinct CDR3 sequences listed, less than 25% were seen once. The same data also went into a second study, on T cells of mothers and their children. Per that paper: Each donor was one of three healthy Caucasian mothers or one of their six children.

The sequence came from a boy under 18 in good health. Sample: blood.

The DNA of the CDR3 is TGTGCCAGCAGCTCGGGCGAATCTAACTATGGCTACACCTTC. Its protein is CASSSGESNYGYTF. J is TRBJ1-2 and V is TRBV7-8, with D unresolved. V lost 4 bases and J 0 bases, leaving 9 bases between the germline ends. The germline gives CDR1 SGHVS, CDR2 FQNEAQ. The length of the CDR3 is 14 residues.